This T cell receptor beta chain emerged from a study of blood T cells in healthy people across ages. Findings of the study overall: Age showed a roughly linear inverse relationship with TCR beta diversity per million T cells.

For the second PCR, which ran for about 7 to 11 cycles, a sample-barcoded 5' primer and a J-beta primer mix were used. TCRdb re-called the 5' RACE reads through MiXCR, storing one row per CDR3 protein. The sample has 500,000 to 650,000 distinct CDR3 sequences, about 26% seen once. With regard to this clonotype: The antigen is unknown.

V was shortened by 0 bases and J by 0 bases, with 8 bases between the two germline ends. This CDR3 region has 15 residues. Germline assignment: CDR1 LGHDT and CDR2 YNNKEL (reference sequence). These data also formed part of another study, on T cells of mothers and their children. This second study notes: A few healthy Caucasian mothers served as donors, and their six children did as well. Second-PCR amplification with M1S added sample barcodes and 2-4 random nucleotides. For each mother, over 8.5 million TCR beta CDR3 reads were obtained, and for each child, 2.5 million to 3 million.

This clonotype was sampled from a boy aged 2-15 years in good health. This sequence joins TRBV3-1 and TRBJ2-5; D might be TRBD2 (5 bases). Specimen: blood. The chain's CDR3 is CASSQERLNQETQYF. The CDR3 bases are TGTGCCAGCAGCCAAGAACGACTAAACCAAGAGACCCAGTACTTC.